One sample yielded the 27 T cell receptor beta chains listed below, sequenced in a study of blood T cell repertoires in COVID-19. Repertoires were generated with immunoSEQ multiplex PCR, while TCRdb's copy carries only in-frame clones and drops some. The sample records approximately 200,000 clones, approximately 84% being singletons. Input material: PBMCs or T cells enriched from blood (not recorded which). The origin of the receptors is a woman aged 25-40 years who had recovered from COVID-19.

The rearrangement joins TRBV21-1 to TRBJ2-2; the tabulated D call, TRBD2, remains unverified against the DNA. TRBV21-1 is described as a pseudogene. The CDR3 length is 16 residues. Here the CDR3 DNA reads TGTGCCAGCAGCAAAAATGGTTCGGGTGGCACCGGGGAGCTGTTTTTT. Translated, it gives CASSKNGSGGTGELFF.

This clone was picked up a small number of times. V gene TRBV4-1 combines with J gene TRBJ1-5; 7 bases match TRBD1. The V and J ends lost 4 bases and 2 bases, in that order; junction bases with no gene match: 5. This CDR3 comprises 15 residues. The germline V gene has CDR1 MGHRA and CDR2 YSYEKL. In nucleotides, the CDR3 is TGCGCCAGCAGCCTGGGACAGTTAGGCAATCAGCCCCAGCATTTT. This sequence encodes CASSLGQLGNQPQHF.

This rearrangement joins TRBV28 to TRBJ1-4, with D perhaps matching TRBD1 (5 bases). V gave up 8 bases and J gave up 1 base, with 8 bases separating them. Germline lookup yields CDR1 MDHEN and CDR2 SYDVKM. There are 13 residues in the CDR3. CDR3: CASYDRTNEKLFF. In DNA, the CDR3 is TGTGCCAGCTACGACAGAACTAATGAAAAACTGTTTTTT. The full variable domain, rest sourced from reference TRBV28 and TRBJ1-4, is DVKVTQSSRYLVKRTGEKVFLECVQDMDHENMFWYRQDPGLGLRLIYFSYDVKMKEKGDIPEGYSVSREKKERFSLILESASTNQTSMYLCASYDRTNEKLFFGSGTQLSVL.

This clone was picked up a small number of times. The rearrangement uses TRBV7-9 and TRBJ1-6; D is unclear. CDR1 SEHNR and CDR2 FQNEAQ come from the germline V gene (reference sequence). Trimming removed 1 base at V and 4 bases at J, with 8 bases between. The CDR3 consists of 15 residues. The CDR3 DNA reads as TGTGCCAGCAGCTTAGGAGAGTTTTATAATTCACCCCTCCACTTT. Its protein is CASSLGEFYNSPLHF.

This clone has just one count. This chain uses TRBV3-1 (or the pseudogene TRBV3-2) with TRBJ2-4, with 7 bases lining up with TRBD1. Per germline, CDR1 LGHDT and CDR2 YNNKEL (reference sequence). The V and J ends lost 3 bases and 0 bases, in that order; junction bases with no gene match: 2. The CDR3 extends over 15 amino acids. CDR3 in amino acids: CASSQTGKAKNIQYF. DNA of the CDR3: TGTGCCAGCAGCCAGACAGGGAAAGCCAAAAACATTCAGTACTTC.

The CDR3 bases are TGTGCCAGCAGCTCTCTCAGGAACACTGAAGCTTTCTTT. Translating gives CASSSLRNTEAFF. The V and J genes are TRBV5-6 and TRBJ1-1; D not certain. Germline assignment: CDR1 SGHDT and CDR2 YYEEEE. Trimming stripped 3 bases from V and 1 base from J, with 7 bases between. This CDR3 has 13 amino acids.

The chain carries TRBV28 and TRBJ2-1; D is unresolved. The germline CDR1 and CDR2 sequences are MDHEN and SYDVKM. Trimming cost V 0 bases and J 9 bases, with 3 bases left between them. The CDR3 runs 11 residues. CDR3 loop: CASSLWAEQFF. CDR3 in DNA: TGTGCCAGCAGTTTATGGGCTGAGCAGTTCTTC.

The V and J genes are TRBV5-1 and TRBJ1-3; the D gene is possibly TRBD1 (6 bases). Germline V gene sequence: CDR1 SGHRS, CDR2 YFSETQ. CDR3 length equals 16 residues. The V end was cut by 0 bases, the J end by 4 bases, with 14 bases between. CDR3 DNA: TGCGCCAGCAGCTTGGCCCTTGGTACAGGGGGAAACACCATATATTTT. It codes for CASSLALGTGGNTIYF.

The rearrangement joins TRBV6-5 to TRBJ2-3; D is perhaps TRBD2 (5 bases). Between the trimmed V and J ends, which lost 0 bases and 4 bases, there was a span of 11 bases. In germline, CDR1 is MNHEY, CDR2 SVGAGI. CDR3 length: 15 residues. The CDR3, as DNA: TGTGCCAGCAGTTACTCGTTTGAGGGCTCAGATACGCAGTATTTT. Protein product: CASSYSFEGSDTQYF.

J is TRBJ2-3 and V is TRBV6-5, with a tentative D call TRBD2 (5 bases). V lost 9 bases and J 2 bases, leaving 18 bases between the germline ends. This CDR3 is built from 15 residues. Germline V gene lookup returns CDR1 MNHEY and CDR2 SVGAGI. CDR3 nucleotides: TGTGCCAGTAAAGACCGGGGAGCATACACAGATACGCAGTATTTT. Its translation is CASKDRGAYTDTQYF.

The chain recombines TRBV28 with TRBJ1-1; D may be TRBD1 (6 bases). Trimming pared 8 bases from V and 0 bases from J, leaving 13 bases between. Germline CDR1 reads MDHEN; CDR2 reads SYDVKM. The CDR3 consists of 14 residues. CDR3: CASQSGDMNTEAFF. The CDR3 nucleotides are TGTGCCAGCCAGTCCGGGGACATGAACACTGAAGCTTTCTTT.

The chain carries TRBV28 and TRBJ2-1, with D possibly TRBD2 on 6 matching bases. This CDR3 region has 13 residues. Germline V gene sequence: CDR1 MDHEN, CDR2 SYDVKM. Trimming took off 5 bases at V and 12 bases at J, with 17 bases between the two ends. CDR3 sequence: CASSAGTASGQFF. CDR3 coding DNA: TGTGCCAGCAGTGCCGGGACTGCCTCAGGGCAGTTCTTC.

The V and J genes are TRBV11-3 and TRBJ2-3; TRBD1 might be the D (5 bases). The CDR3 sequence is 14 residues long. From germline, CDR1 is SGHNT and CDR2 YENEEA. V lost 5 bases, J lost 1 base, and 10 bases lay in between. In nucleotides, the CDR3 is TGTGCCAGCAGCGTAGGCAGGGGCACAGATACGCAGTATTTT. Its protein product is CASSVGRGTDTQYF.

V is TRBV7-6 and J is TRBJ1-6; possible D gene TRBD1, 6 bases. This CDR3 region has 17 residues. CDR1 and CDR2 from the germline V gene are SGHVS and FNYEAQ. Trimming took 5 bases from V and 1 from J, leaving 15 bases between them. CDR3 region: CASSHREGASYNSPLHF. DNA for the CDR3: TGTGCCAGCAGCCACAGGGAGGGAGCATCCTATAATTCACCCCTCCACTTT.

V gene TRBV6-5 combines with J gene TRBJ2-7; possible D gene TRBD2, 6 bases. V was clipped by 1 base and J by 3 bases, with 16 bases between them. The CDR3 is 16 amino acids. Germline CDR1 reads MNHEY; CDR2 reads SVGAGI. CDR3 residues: CASSYWGEQAIYEQYF. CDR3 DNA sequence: TGTGCCAGCAGTTACTGGGGGGAGCAGGCGATCTACGAGCAGTACTTC.

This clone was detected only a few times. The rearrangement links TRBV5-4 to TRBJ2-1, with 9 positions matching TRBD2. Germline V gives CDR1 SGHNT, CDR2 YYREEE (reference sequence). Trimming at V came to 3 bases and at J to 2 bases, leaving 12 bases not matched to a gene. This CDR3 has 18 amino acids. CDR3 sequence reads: CASSSWGRSGRPYNEQFF. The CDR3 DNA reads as TGTGCCAGCAGCTCCTGGGGAAGGAGCGGGAGGCCCTACAATGAGCAGTTCTTC.

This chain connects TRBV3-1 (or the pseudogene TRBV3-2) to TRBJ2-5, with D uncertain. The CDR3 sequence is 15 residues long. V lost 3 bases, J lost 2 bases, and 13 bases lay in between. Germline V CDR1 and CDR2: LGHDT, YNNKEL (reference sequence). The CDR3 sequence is CASSQVEPQQETQYF. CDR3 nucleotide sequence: TGTGCCAGCAGCCAGGTTGAGCCGCAACAAGAGACCCAGTACTTC.

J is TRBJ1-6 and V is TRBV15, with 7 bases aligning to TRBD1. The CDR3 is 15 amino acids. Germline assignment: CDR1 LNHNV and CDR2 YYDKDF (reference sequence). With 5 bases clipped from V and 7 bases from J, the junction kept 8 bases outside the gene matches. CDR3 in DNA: TGTGCCACCAGCCACGGGACAGCCGTAAATTCACCCCTCCACTTT. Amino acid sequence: CATSHGTAVNSPLHF.

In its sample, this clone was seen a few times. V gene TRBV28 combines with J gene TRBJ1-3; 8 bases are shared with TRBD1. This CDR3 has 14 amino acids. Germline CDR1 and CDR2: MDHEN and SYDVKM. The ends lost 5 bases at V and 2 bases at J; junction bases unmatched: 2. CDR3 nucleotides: TGTGCCAGCAGTACGGACAGGGCTGGAAACACCATATATTTT. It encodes CASSTDRAGNTIYF. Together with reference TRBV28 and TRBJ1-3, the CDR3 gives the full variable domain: DVKVTQSSRYLVKRTGEKVFLECVQDMDHENMFWYRQDPGLGLRLIYFSYDVKMKEKGDIPEGYSVSREKKERFSLILESASTNQTSMYLCASSTDRAGNTIYFGEGSWLTVV.

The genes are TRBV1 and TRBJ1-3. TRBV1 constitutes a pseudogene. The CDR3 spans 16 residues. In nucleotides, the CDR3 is TGCACCAGCACCCTCCGTCCCGCGAGCTCTGGAAACACCATATATTTT. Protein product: CTSTLRPASSGNTIYF.

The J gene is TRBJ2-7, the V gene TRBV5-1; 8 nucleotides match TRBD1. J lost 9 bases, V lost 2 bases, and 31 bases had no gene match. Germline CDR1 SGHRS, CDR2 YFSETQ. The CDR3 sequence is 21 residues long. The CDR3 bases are TGCGCCAGCAGCTTTATAGTGGTGGGGAGCAGGGGGCTTAGCGACGTACGAGGGCAGTACTTC. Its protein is CASSFIVVGSRGLSDVRGQYF.

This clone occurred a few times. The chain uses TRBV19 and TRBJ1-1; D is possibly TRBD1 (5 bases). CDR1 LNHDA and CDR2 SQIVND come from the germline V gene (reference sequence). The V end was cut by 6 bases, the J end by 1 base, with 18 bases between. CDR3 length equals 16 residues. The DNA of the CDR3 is TGTGCCAGTAGGACTGGGACTGGCCGGGAGAACACTGAAGCTTTCTTT. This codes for CASRTGTGRENTEAFF.

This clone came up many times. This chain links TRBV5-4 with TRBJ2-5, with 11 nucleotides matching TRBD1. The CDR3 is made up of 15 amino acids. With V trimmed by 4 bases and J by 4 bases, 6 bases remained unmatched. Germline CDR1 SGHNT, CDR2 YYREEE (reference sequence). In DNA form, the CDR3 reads TGTGCCAGCAGCCCAAGGACAGGGGGCATAGAGACCCAGTACTTC. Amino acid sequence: CASSPRTGGIETQYF.

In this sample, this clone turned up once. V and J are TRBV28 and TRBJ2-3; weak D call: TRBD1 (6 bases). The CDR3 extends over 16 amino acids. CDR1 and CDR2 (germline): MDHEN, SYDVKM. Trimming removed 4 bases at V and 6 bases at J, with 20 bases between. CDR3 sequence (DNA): TGTGCCAGCAGTTCTTACACCGGGACACTGCCCGATACGCAGTATTTT. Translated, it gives CASSSYTGTLPDTQYF.

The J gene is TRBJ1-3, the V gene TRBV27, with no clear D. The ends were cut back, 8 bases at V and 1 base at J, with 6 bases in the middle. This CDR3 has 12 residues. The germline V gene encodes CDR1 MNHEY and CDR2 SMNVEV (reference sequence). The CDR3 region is CASGPSGNTIYF. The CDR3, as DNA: TGTGCCAGCGGGCCATCTGGAAACACCATATATTTT.

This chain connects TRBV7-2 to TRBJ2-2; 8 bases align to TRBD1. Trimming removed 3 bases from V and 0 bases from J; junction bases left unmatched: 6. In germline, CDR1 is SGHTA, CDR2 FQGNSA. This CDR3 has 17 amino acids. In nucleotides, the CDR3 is TGTGCCAGCAGCTTCCCCACAGGGGGTTCGAACACCGGGGAGCTGTTTTTT. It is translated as CASSFPTGGSNTGELFF.

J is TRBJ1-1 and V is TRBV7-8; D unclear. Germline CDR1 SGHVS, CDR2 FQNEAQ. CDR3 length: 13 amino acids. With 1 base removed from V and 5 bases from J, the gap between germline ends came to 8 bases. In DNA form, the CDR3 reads TGTGCCAGCAGCTTAGATGGTAGAACTGAAGCTTTCTTT. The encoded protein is CASSLDGRTEAFF.